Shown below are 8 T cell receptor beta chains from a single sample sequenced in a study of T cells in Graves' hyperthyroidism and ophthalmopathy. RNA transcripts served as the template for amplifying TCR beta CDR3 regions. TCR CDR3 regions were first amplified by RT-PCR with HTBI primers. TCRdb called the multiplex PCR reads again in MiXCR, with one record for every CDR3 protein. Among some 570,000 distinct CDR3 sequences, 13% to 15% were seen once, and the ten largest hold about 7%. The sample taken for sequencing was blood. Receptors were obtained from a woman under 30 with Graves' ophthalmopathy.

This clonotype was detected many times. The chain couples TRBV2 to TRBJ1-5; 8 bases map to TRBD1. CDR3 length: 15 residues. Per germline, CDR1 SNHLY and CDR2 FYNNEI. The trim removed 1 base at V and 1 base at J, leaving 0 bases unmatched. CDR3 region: CASSEGTGSNQPQHF. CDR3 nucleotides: TGTGCCAGCAGTGAAGGGACAGGGAGCAATCAGCCCCAGCATTTT. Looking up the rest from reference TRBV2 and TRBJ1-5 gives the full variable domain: EPEVTQTPSHQVTQMGQEVILRCVPISNHLYFYWYRQILGQKVEFLVSFYNNEISEKSEIFDDQFSVERPDGSNFTLKIRSTKLEDSAMYFCASSEGTGSNQPQHFGDGTRLSIL.

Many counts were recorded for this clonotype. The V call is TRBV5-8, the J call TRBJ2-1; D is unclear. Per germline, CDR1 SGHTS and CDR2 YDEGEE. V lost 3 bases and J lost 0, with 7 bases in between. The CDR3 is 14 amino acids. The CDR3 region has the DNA TGTGCCAGCAGCTCCATCGGCTCCTACAATGAGCAGTTCTTC. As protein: CASSSIGSYNEQFF. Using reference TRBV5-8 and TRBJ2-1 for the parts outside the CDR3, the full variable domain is EAGVTQSPTHLIKTRGQQATLRCSPISGHTSVYWYQQALGLGLQFLLWYDEGEERNRGNFPPRFSGRQFPNYSSELNVNALELEDSALYLCASSSIGSYNEQFFGPGTRLTVL.

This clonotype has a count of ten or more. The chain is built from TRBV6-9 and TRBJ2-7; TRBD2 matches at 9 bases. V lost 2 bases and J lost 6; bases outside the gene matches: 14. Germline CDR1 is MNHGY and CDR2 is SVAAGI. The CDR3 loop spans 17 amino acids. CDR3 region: CASSYHFPSKREVEQYF. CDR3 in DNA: TGTGCCAGCAGTTATCATTTCCCCTCCAAGCGGGAGGTCGAGCAGTACTTC.

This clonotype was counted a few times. CDR3 in amino acids: CASSRRGYEQYF. Here the CDR3 DNA reads TGTGCCAGCAGTCGTCGCGGCTACGAGCAGTACTTC. This chain links TRBV6-1 with TRBJ2-7; D ambiguous. The CDR3 extends over 12 amino acids. Trimming took 5 bases from V and 3 from J, leaving 8 bases between them. Germline CDR1 MNHNS, CDR2 SASEGT.

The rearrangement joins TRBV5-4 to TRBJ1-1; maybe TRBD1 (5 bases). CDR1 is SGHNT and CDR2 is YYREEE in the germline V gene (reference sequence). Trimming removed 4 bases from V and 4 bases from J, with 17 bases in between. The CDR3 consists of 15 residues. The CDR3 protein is CASSPGPTAGTEAFF. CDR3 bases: TGTGCCAGCAGCCCGGGACCTACAGCAGGCACTGAAGCTTTCTTT.

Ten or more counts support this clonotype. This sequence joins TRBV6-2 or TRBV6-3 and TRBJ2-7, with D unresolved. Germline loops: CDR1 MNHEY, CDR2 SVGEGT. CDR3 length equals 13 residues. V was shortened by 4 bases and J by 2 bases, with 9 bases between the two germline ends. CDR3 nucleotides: TGTGCCAGCAGTTTAGAAACCGCCTACGAGCAGTACTTC. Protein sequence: CASSLETAYEQYF.

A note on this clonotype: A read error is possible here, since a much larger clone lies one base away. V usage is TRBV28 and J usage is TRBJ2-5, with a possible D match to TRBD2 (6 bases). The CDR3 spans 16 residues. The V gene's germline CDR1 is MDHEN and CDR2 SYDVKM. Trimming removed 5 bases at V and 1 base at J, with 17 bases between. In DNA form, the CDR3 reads TGTGCCAGCAGTCCCCTTGGCGGGACCCCCCAAGAGACCCAGTACTTC. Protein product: CASSPLGGTPQETQYF. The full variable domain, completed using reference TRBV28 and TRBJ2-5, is DVKVTQSSRYLVKRTGEKVFLECVQDMDHENMFWYRQDPGLGLRLIYFSYDVKMKEKGDIPEGYSVSREKKERFSLILESASTNQTSMYLCASSPLGGTPQETQYFGPGTRLLVL.

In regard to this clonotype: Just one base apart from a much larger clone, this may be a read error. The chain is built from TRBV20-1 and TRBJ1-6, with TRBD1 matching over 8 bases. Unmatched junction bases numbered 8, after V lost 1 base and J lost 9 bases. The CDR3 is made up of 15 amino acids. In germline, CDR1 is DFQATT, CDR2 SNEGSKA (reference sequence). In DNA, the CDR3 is TGCAGTGCTAGAGGGAGACAGGGGACCCGTTCACCCCTCCACTTT. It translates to CSARGRQGTRSPLHF.